This T cell receptor (beta chain) was documented in a study of T cells in Graves' hyperthyroidism and ophthalmopathy (dated by TCRdb to the late 2010s). About the full investigation: Peripheral blood was collected at initial diagnosis, before any treatment. To identify TCR V-J signatures that set the groups apart, the researchers used a discovery cohort of more than 95 patients, made up of about 44 with Graves' ophthalmopathy and some 58 with stable Graves' hyperthyroidism. Prospective prediction of ophthalmopathy was tested in an independent validation cohort consisting of about 20 hyperthyroidism patients and around 16 patients who later progressed to ophthalmopathy. The 100 discovery patients were randomly divided into training and test sets at a 7:3 ratio. Thyroid tissue and blood T-cell repertoires from six Graves' hyperthyroidism patients were also compared in the study. Following sampling, methimazole starting at 30 mg daily was given to hyperthyroidism patients, and high-dose intravenous methylprednisolone was given to ophthalmopathy patients. The paper reports TCR Vbeta CDR3 sequencing of fewer than 150 peripheral blood samples: 40 or so ophthalmopathy, around 80 hyperthyroidism and 17 progressor patients. Study-level results and caveats: Most expanded thyroid clonotypes (frequency above 0.001) were also detected in blood, suggesting blood repertoires may reflect thyroid immune responses. In validation, the model predicted progression to ophthalmopathy a median of around six months before onset, with 65% to 71% sensitivity and about 75% specificity. Sample size was not statistically predetermined, and investigators were not blinded to group allocation. Ophthalmopathy was separated from stable hyperthyroidism by a 13 V-J signature model, with 85% to 90% sensitivity and approximately 81% specificity obtained in cross-validation and 80%/75% obtained in testing.

V and J lose 3 bases and 8 bases, and a span of 17 bases separates them. CDR1 LNHDA and CDR2 SQIVND are derived from the germline V gene (reference sequence). Including the terminal cysteine and phenylalanine, the CDR3 comprises 15 residues. Only CDR3 DNA is held: 45 bases, read in frame from base 1. For this clonotype: Its antigen is unknown. Nothing much larger sits one base from this clone, and base qualities are not available.

TCR beta CDR3 regions were amplified from RNA transcripts. The first round of RT-PCR for the TCR CDR3 was performed with the HTBI primer set and the Qiagen OneStep RT-PCR kit. Libraries were constructed in a second round of multiplex PCR, after which size selection and purification were carried out. Libraries were sequenced paired-end with 100 bp reads on an Illumina HiSeq2000. The authors' analysis ran thus. SOAPnuke was used to process the raw data, with reads discarded if the reads contained adapters or uncalled bases, had a mean Phred below 15, or lacked an exact constant-primer or identifier match. High-quality paired reads were merged with COPE v1.2.5, and unique nucleotide sequences were defined as clonotypes. Clonotypes were aligned to IMGT TRBV, TRBD and TRBJ reference segments using MiTCR v1.1. The analysis was restricted to V-J combinations with a frequency above 0.0001, which together covered roughly 99% of the repertoires. A TCS score was defined as the ratio between F50 (clonal expansion) and ExV (chaos), using BLOSUM62-based TCRdist between CDR3 peptides within each V-J. Welch's t-statistics and random forest reduced around 550 V-J features to 10 to 15, which were used in a naive Bayes classifier (R e1071). Clones were called with MiXCR by TCRdb after fastp trimmed the public reads at Q25, and only in-frame beta chains were retained. Each CDR3 protein gets just one entry, which takes the most common genes and DNA from the rows behind it. The V and J calls and clone size are TCRdb's, not the authors'. In this sample the table shows about 640,000 distinct CDR3 sequences, more than 12% of which occur a single time. The top ten clones comprise approximately 13% of the sample.

In the ophthalmopathy patients, disease was moderately to severely active, with a Clinical Activity Score of 3 or more, a NOSPECS grade of 4 or more, and a duration of less than 3 months. Patients with uncontrolled infections, other autoimmune diseases, pregnancy or lactation were excluded. Diagnoses relied on clinical symptoms, serum thyroxine and TRAb, thyroid ultrasound and orbital computed tomography. Ficoll-Paque density gradient centrifugation was used to isolate PBMCs from about 9.4 ml of fresh peripheral blood. Total RNA was extracted with Trizol reagent, and quality was checked on an Agilent 2100 Bioanalyzer.

The V and J genes are TRBV19 and TRBJ2-1; there is no confident call for the D gene. Sequencing was carried out using blood. The receptor's source is a woman between 50 and 59 years old with Graves' ophthalmopathy. This receptor carries the CDR3 CASSMTRVPSDEQFF. The nucleotide sequence reads TGTGCCAGTAGTATGACACGGGTTCCCTCGGATGAGCAGTTCTTC.